The T cell receptor beta chain under discussion was sequenced for a study of blood T cell repertoires in COVID-19. Study details: Spain, Italy and the United States supplied samples that represented acute and convalescent COVID-19. From T cells, B-cell-depleted T cells, or PBMCs came the material, which was cDNA or gDNA.

Germline V gene data show CDR1 as KGHSH and CDR2 as LQKENI. The CDR3 spans 15 residues. V gave up 6 bases and J gave up 4 bases, with 18 bases separating them. Authors' data handling: Using reference gene primer amplification, nucleated cell counts were estimated. The data were produced by immunoSEQ multiplex PCR, yet TCRdb's version contains in-frame clones alone and is incomplete. That table is the source of V, J and clone size, and D and trimming were worked out from the DNA. This sample has fewer than 70,000 clones, with 80% to 90% found just once. Source material: peripheral blood. This receptor was obtained from a man in his fifties with active COVID-19. J is TRBJ1-2 and V is TRBV18; weak D call: TRBD1 (6 bases). CDR3 in amino acids: CASSLGRGAGYGYTF. CDR3 in DNA: TGTGCCAGCTCGCTTGGGAGGGGGGCCGGCTATGGCTACACCTTC. Supplemented by reference TRBV18 and TRBJ1-2, the full variable domain reads NAGVMQNPRHLVRRRGQEARLRCSPMKGHSHVYWYRQLPEEGLKFMVYLQKENIIDESGMPKERFSAEFPKEGPSILRIQQVVRGDSAAYFCASSLGRGAGYGYTFGSGTRLTVV.